This TCR beta chain was sequenced in a study of OX40 agonist ivuxolimab in advanced cancers. Profiling relied on immunoSEQ multiplex PCR, and the TCRdb table lists in-frame clones only, not all of them. The sample shows some 46,000 clones, roughly 90% of them seen only once. The receptor comes from an adult with an advanced solid tumor such as melanoma, head and neck, liver or kidney cancer. Sequencing used CD4+ or CD8+ T cells sorted from blood, obtained in a trial of the OX40 agonist ivuxolimab.

The CDR3 DNA reads TGTGCCAGTAGTATAGCGGGGGGGGTGGCAGATACGCAGTATTTT. It translates to CASSIAGGVADTQYF. This chain joins TRBV19 and TRBJ2-3; the match to TRBD2 covers 8 bases. CDR1 and CDR2 from the germline V gene are LNHDA and SQIVND (reference sequence). CDR3 size: 15 residues. The V and J ends lost 1 base and 4 bases, in that order; junction bases with no gene match: 4.